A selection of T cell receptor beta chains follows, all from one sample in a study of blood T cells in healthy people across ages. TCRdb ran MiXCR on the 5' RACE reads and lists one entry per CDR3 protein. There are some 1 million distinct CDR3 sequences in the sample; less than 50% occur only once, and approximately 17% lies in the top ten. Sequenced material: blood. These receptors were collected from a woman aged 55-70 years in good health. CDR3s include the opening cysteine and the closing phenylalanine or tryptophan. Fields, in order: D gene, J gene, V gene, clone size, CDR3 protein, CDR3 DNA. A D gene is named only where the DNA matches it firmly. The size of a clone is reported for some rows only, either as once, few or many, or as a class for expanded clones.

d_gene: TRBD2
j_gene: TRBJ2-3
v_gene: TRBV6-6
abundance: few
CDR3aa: CASSYRAGGVDTQYF
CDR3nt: TGTGCCAGCAGTTACCGAGCGGGAGGGGTAGATACGCAGTATTTT

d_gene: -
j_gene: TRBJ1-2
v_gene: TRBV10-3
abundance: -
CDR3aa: CAISALEVVGQKPTWGYGYTF
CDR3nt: TGTGCCATCAGTGCGCTCGAAGTCGTCGGGCAGAAACCCACCTGGGGCTATGGCTACACCTTC

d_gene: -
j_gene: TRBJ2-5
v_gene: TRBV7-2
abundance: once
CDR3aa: CASSQGQASLETQYF
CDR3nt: TGTGCCAGCAGCCAGGGACAAGCTTCCTTGGAGACCCAGTACTTC

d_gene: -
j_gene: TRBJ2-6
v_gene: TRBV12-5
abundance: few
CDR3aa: CASGFLLTREISSGANVLTF
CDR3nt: TGTGCTAGTGGTTTCCTACTGACTAGGGAAATTAGCTCTGGGGCCAACGTCCTGACTTTC

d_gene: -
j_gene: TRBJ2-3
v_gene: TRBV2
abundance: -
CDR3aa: CASSDLMTVTDTQYF
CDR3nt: TGCGCCAGCAGTGACCTTATGACAGTCACAGATACGCAGTATTTT

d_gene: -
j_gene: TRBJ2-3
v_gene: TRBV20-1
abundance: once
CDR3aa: CSASWAESTGTQYF
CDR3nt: TGCAGTGCTAGTTGGGCAGAAAGCACAGGTACGCAGTATTTT

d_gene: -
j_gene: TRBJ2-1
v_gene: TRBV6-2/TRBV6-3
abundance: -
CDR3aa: CASRTGTKQFF
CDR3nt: TGTGCCAGCAGGACCGGGACAAAGCAGTTCTTC

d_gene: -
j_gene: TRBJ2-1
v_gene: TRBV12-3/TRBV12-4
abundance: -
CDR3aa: CASSFRRGLHNEQFF
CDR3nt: TGTGCCAGCAGTTTTCGGCGGGGTCTACACAATGAGCAGTTCTTC

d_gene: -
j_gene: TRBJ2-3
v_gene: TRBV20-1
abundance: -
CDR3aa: CSAIRDLSTDTQYF
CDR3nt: TGCAGTGCTATACGGGACTTGAGCACAGATACGCAGTATTTT

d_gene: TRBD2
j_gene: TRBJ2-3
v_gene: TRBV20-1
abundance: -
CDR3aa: CSATSSGRAGDTQYF
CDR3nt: TGCAGTGCTACGTCTAGCGGGAGGGCTGGAGATACGCAGTATTTT

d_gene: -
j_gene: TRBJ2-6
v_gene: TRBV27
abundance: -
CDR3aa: CASSLRQGSGANVLTF
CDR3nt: TGTGCCAGCAGTTTAAGGCAGGGTTCAGGGGCCAACGTCCTGACTTTC

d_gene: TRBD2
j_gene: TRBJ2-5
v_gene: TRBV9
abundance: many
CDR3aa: CASSVGTSGSFETQYF
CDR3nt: TGTGCCAGCAGCGTAGGGACTAGCGGGAGTTTTGAGACCCAGTACTTC

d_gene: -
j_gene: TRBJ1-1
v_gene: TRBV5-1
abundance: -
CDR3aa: CASSVLGATEAFF
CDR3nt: TGCGCCAGCAGCGTTTTGGGAGCCACTGAAGCTTTCTTT

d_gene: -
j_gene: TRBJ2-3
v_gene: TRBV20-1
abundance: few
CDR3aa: CSARPRASTDTQYF
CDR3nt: TGCAGTGCTAGACCGCGCGCAAGCACAGATACGCAGTATTTT

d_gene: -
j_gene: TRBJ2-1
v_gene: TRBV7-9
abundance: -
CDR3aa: CASSFPTHGAPGSSYIEQFF
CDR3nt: TGTGCCAGCAGCTTCCCTACCCACGGGGCCCCAGGGAGCTCCTACATTGAGCAGTTCTTC

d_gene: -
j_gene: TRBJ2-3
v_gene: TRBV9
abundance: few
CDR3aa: CASSVGPPTDTQYF
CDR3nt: TGTGCCAGCAGCGTAGGTCCACCCACAGATACGCAGTATTTT

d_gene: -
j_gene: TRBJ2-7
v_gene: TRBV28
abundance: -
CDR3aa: CASIPRLPGYEQYF
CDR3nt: TGTGCCAGCATCCCTCGACTCCCTGGGTACGAGCAGTACTTC

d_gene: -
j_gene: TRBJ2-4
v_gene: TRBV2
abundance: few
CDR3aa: CASRLNRGLAKNIQYF
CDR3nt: TGTGCCAGCAGGCTAAATAGGGGACTAGCCAAAAACATTCAGTACTTC

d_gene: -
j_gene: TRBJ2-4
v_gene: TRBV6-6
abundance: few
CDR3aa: CASSHDLVEQYF
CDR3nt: TGTGCCAGCAGTCATGACCTCGTGGAGCAGTACTTC

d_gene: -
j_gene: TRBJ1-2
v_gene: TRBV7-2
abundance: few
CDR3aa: CASSLPRRSYGYTF
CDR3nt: TGTGCCAGCAGCTTACCACGGAGGTCCTATGGCTACACCTTC

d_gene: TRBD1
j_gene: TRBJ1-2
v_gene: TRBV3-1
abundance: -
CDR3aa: CASSDRGPGYGYTF
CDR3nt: TGTGCCAGCAGCGACAGGGGGCCTGGCTATGGCTACACCTTC

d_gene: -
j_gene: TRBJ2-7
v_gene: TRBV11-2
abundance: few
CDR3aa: CASSRMGEQYF
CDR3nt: TGTGCCAGCAGCCGAATGGGCGAGCAGTACTTC

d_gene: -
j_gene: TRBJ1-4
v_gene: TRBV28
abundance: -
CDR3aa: CASRSGTQEKLFF
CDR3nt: TGTGCCAGCAGATCCGGGACACAAGAAAAACTGTTTTTT

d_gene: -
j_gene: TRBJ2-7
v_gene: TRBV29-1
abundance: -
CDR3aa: CSVDQGYEQYF
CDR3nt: TGCAGCGTTGATCAAGGCTACGAGCAGTACTTC

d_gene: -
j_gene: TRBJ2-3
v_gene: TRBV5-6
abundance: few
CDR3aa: CASRDGRTSTDTQYF
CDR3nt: TGTGCCAGCAGGGATGGTCGAACTAGCACAGATACGCAGTATTTT

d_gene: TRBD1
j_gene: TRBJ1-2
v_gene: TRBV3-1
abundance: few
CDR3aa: CASSLGQGRYYGYTF
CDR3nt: TGTGCCAGCAGCCTCGGACAGGGGCGTTACTATGGCTACACCTTC